This T cell receptor (beta chain) was documented in a study of cytomegalovirus exposure and HLA in healthy donors. PCR was performed using 60 Vbeta and 13 Jbeta primers. The method was immunoSEQ multiplex PCR; TCRdb's version includes in-frame clones alone and lacks a portion of them. Of 120,000 or so clones in the sample, roughly 10% were seen once. This clone was counted between two and nine times. No antigen is known for it. Points from the study as a whole: The later analysis indicated that the majority of CMV-associated TCR beta chains appeared HLA-restricted.

Specimen: PBMCs. The receptor was derived from a woman younger than 30 in good health and CMV-seropositive.

CDR3 protein: CASSFRQEYEQYF. The CDR3 region has the DNA TGTGCCAGCAGTTTCCGACAGGAATACGAGCAGTACTTC. The V gene is TRBV27, the J gene TRBJ2-7, with D perhaps matching TRBD1 (6 bases). Germline-derived CDR1 and CDR2 are MNHEY and SMNVEV (reference sequence). The germline V and J ends were trimmed by 3 bases and 4 bases, with 10 bases remaining between them. The CDR3 covers 13 residues.